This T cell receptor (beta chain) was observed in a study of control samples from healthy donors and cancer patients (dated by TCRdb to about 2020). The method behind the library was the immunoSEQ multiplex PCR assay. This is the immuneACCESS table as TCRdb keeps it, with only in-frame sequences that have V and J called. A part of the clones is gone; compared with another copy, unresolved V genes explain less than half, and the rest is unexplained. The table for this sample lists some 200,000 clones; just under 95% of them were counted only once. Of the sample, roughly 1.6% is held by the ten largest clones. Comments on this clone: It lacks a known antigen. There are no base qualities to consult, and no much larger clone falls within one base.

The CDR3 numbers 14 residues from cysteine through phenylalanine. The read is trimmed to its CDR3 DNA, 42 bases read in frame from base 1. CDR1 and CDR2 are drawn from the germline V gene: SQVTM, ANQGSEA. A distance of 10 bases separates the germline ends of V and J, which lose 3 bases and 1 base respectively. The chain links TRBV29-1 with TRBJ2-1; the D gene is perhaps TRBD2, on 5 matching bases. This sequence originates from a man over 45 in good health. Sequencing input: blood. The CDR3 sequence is CSVERAGSYNEQFF. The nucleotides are TGCAGCGTTGAGAGGGCCGGATCCTACAATGAGCAGTTCTTC.